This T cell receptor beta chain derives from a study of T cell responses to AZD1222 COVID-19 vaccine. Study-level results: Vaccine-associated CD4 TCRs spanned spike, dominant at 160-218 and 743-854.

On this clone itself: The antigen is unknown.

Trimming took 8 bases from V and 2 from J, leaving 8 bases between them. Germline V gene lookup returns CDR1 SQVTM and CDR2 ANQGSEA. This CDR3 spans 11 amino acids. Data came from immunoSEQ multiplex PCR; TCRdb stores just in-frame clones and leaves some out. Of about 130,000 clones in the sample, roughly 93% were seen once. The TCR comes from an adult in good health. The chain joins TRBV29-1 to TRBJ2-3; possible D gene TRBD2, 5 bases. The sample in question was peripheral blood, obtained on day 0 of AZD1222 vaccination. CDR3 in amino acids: CSTRNTDTQYF. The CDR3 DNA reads TGCAGCACTAGAAACACAGATACGCAGTATTTT.